These 8 T cell receptor beta chains came from one sample sequenced in a study of control samples from healthy donors and cancer patients. Using immunoSEQ multiplex PCR, the repertoire was profiled, and TCRdb retains in-frame clones only, with some absent. Here the sample spans approximately 90,000 clones, less than 90% being singletons. Sequenced sample: blood. The receptors stem from a woman aged 65 to 85 in good health.

The chain employs TRBV5-4 and TRBJ1-1; D unclear. There are 13 residues in the CDR3. Germline V lookup: CDR1 SGHNT, CDR2 YYREEE (reference sequence). V was clipped by 0 bases and J by 3 bases, with 6 bases between them. The CDR3 nucleotides are TGTGCCAGCAGCTTGGCCTCGGACACTGAAGCTTTCTTT. Its protein is CASSLASDTEAFF.

The chain has TRBV9 and TRBJ2-5; either TRBD1 or TRBD2 may supply D (5 bases each). This CDR3 has 15 amino acids. V lost 4 bases and J lost 1, with 14 bases in between. Germline values: CDR1 SGDLS, CDR2 YYNGEE. The CDR3 DNA sequence: TGTGCCAGCAGCCTCGGGGCCGTTAGCCAAGAGACCCAGTACTTC. Protein sequence: CASSLGAVSQETQYF. Together with reference TRBV9 and TRBJ2-5, the CDR3 gives the full variable domain: DSGVTQTPKHLITATGQRVTLRCSPRSGDLSVYWYQQSLDQGLQFLIQYYNGEERAKGNILERFSAQQFPDLHSELNLSSLELGDSALYFCASSLGAVSQETQYFGPGTRLLVL.

This chain joins TRBV5-6 and TRBJ1-1; D gene ambiguous. This CDR3 spans 15 amino acids. CDR1 and CDR2 (germline): SGHDT, YYEEEE. V lost 2 bases, J lost 1 base, and 12 bases lay in between. The DNA of the CDR3 is TGTGCCAGCAGCTTCCTGAAGCGCCCGAACACTGAAGCTTTCTTT. It codes for CASSFLKRPNTEAFF.

The chain employs TRBV29-1 and TRBJ2-3, with 15 bases matching TRBD2. Germline V CDR1 and CDR2: SQVTM, ANQGSEA. V lost 2 bases, J lost 1 base, and 7 bases stayed unmatched. The CDR3 is 18 amino acids. Written as DNA, the CDR3 is TGCAGCGTTGAATGGACTAGCGGGGGGGTGACGGGCACAGATACGCAGTATTTT. The encoded protein is CSVEWTSGGVTGTDTQYF.

V gene TRBV7-9 combines with J gene TRBJ1-2, with D hard to call. CDR1 SEHNR and CDR2 FQNEAQ come from the germline V gene (reference sequence). V lost 1 base, J lost 0 bases, and 9 bases lay in between. This CDR3 is 15 amino acids long. CDR3 bases: TGTGCCAGCAGCTTAGATTTCTCAGCTAACTATGGCTACACCTTC. It yields the protein CASSLDFSANYGYTF.

V and J are TRBV5-1 and TRBJ2-3; the D gene is possibly TRBD2 (6 bases). The CDR3 runs 15 residues. Germline V gene data show CDR1 as SGHRS and CDR2 as YFSETQ. Trimming left V 6 bases short and J 1 base short, with 15 bases between. CDR3 sequence: CASTDRPGGTDTQYF. Here the CDR3 DNA reads TGCGCCAGCACCGACCGCCCGGGGGGCACAGATACGCAGTATTTT.

The V call is TRBV19, the J call TRBJ1-5; D not resolved. Germline loops: CDR1 LNHDA, CDR2 SQIVND (reference sequence). This CDR3 is 15 amino acids long. V was cut by 3 bases and J by 0 bases, with 9 bases left in between. This chain's CDR3 is CASSIKADSNQPQHF. The CDR3 region has the DNA TGTGCCAGTAGTATTAAGGCAGATAGCAATCAGCCCCAGCATTTT. Variable domain in full (rest from reference TRBV19 and TRBJ1-5): DGGITQSPKYLFRKEGQNVTLSCEQNLNHDAMYWYRQDPGQGLRLIYYSQIVNDFQKGDIAEGYSVSREKKESFPLTVTSAQKNPTAFYLCASSIKADSNQPQHFGDGTRLSIL.

A note on this clone: The sample contains more than one DNA sequence encoding this CDR3. This rearrangement joins TRBV7-2 to TRBJ1-1; no clear D. The CDR3 spans 12 residues. Germline lookup yields CDR1 SGHTA and CDR2 FQGNSA. V lost 5 bases to trimming and J lost 8 bases, with 12 bases between them. CDR3 region: CASSLRRGEAFF. CDR3 DNA: TGTGCCAGCAGCCTTCGGCGGGGAGAAGCTTTCTTT.